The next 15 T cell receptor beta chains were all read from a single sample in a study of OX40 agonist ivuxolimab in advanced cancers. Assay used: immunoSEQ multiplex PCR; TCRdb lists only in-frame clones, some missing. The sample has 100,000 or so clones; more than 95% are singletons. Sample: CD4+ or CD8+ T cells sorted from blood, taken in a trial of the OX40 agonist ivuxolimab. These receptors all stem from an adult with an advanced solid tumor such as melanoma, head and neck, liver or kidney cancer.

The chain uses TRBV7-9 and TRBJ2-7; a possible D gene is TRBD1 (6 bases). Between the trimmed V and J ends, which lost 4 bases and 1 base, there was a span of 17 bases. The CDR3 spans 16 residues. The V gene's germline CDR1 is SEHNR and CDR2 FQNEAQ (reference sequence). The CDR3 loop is CASSYAGTLTSYEQYF. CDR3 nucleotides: TGTGCCAGCAGCTACGCCGGGACACTAACTTCCTACGAGCAGTACTTC.

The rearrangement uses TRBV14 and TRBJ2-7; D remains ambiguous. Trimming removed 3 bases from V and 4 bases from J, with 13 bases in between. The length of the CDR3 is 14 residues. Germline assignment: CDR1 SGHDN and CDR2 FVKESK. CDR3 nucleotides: TGTGCCAGCAGCCAGCCCTCCCGACGTTACGAGCAGTACTTC. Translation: CASSQPSRRYEQYF. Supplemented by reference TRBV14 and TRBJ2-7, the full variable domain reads EAGVTQFPSHSVIEKGQTVTLRCDPISGHDNLYWYRRVMGKEIKFLLHFVKESKQDESGMPNNRFLAERTGGTYSTLKVQPAELEDSGVYFCASSQPSRRYEQYFGPGTRLTVT.

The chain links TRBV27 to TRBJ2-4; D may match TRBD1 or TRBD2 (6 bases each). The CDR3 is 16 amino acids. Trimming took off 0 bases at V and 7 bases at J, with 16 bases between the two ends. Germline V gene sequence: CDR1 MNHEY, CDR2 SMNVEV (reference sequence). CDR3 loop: CASSLSGGSAVNIQYF. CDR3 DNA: TGTGCCAGCAGTTTATCGGGGGGCTCCGCGGTGAACATTCAGTACTTC.

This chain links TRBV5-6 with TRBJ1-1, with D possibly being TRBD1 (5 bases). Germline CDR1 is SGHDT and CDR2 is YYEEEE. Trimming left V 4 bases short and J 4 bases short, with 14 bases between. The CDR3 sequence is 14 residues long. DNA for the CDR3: TGTGCCAGCAGCGAACAGGTAGCGGGCACTGAAGCTTTCTTT. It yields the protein CASSEQVAGTEAFF.

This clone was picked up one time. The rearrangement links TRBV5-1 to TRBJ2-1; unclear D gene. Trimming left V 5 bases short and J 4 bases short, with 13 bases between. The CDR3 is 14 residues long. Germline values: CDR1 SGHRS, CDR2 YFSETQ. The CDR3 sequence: CASRGGGVYNEQFF. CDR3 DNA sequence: TGCGCCAGCAGGGGCGGTGGGGTTTACAATGAGCAGTTCTTC.

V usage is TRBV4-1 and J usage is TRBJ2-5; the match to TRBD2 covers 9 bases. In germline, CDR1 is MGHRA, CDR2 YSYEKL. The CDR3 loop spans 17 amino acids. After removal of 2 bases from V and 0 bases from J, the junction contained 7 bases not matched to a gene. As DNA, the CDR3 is TGCGCCAGCAGCCAATTGTCAGCGGGGGGTAACCAAGAGACCCAGTACTTC. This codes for CASSQLSAGGNQETQYF.

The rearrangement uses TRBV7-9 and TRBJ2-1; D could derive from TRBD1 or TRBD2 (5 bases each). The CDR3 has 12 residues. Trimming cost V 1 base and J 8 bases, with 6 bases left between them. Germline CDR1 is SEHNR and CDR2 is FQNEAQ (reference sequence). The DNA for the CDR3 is TGTGCCAGCAGCTTAGGAGGGGATGAGCAGTTCTTC. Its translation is CASSLGGDEQFF.

The CDR3 DNA reads as TGTGCCAGTAGTACCGCAGGGGCATCAGATACGCAGTATTTT. As protein: CASSTAGASDTQYF. The chain is built from TRBV19 and TRBJ2-3, with D maybe TRBD1 (6 bases). The CDR3 covers 14 residues. CDR1 and CDR2 (germline): LNHDA, SQIVND (reference sequence). Trimming took 4 bases from V and 4 from J, leaving 12 bases between them.

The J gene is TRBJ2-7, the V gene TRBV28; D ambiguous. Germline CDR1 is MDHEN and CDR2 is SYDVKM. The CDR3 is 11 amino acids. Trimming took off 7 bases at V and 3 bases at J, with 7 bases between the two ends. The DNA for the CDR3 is TGTGCCAGCACCGCCGACTACGAGCAGTACTTC. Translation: CASTADYEQYF. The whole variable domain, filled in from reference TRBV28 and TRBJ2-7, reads DVKVTQSSRYLVKRTGEKVFLECVQDMDHENMFWYRQDPGLGLRLIYFSYDVKMKEKGDIPEGYSVSREKKERFSLILESASTNQTSMYLCASTADYEQYFGPGTRLTVT.

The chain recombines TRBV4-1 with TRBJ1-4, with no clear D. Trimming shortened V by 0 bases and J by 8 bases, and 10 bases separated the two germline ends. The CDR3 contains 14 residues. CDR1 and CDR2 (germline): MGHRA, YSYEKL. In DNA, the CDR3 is TGCGCCAGCAGCCAAGATCGACGGGTAGAAAAACTGTTTTTT. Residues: CASSQDRRVEKLFF.

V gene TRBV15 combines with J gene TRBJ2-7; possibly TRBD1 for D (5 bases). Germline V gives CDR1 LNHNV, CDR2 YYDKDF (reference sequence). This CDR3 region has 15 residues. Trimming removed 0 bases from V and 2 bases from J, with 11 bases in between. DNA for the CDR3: TGTGCCACCAGCAGAGACCCGGACACAACCTACGAGCAGTACTTC. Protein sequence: CATSRDPDTTYEQYF.

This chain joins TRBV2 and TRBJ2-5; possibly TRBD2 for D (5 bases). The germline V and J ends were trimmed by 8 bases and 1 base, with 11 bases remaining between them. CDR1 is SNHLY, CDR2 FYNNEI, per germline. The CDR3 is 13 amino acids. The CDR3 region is CASLSGSQETQYF. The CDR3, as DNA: TGTGCCAGCTTGAGCGGATCCCAAGAGACCCAGTACTTC. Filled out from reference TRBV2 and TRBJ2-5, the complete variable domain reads EPEVTQTPSHQVTQMGQEVILRCVPISNHLYFYWYRQILGQKVEFLVSFYNNEISEKSEIFDDQFSVERPDGSNFTLKIRSTKLEDSAMYFCASLSGSQETQYFGPGTRLLVL.

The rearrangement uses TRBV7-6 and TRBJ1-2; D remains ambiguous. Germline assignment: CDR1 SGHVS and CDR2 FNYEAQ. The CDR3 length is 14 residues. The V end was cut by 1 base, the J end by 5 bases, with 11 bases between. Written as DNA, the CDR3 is TGTGCCAGCAGCTTAGATCGTGTCGGGTATGGCTACACCTTC. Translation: CASSLDRVGYGYTF. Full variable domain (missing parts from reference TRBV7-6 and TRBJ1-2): GAGVSQSPRYKVTKRGQDVALRCDPISGHVSLYWYRQALGQGPEFLTYFNYEAQQDKSGLPNDRFSAERPEGSISTLTIQRTEQRDSAMYRCASSLDRVGYGYTFGSGTRLTVV.

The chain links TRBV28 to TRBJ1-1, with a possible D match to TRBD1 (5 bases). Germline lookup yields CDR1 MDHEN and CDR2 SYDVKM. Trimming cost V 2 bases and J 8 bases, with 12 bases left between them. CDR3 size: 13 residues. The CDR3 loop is CASSLTGAGEAFF. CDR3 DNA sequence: TGTGCCAGCAGTTTAACCGGGGCGGGGGAAGCTTTCTTT.

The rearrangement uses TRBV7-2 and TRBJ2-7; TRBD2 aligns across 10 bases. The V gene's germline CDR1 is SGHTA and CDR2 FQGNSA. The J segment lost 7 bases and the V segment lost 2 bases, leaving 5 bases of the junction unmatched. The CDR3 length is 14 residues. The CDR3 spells CASSLSLAGVEQYF. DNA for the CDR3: TGTGCCAGCAGCTTAAGCCTAGCGGGAGTTGAGCAGTACTTC.